The 17 T cell receptor beta chains below come from one sample, sequenced in a study of resident and recirculating memory T cells in vitiligo. The data were produced by immunoSEQ multiplex PCR, yet TCRdb's version contains in-frame clones alone and is incomplete. The sample lists tens of thousands of clones, approximately 89% occurring once. Sequences were obtained from blood. Source of these receptors: a male donor with vitiligo.

A few counts support this clone. The chain links TRBV27 to TRBJ2-3, with D perhaps TRBD1 (6 bases). The CDR3 totals 14 residues. Per the germline V gene, CDR1 is MNHEY and CDR2 is SMNVEV (reference sequence). V was pared by 5 bases and J by 4 bases, with 13 bases between. The CDR3 bases are TGTGCCAGCAGTCCTCGGACAGCACCAGATACGCAGTATTTT. It codes for CASSPRTAPDTQYF.

In regard to this clone: A junction end diverges from the germline sequence, so it may reflect a read error. The chain joins TRBV2 to TRBJ2-5; maybe TRBD2 (6 bases). Germline lookup yields CDR1 SNHLY and CDR2 FYNNEI. CDR3 size: 15 residues. In DNA, the CDR3 is TGTGCCGAGGGTCGGGGACTGGGAACCCAAGTGACCCAGTACTTC. Its translation: CAEGRGLGTQVTQYF.

This sequence joins TRBV5-1 and TRBJ2-3; the D is unclear. The length of the CDR3 is 16 residues. Germline lookup yields CDR1 SGHRS and CDR2 YFSETQ. V lost 0 bases and J 0 bases, leaving 11 bases between the germline ends. The DNA for the CDR3 is TGCGCCAGCAGCTTGGAAGGCGGCCCTAGCACAGATACGCAGTATTTT. Its protein product is CASSLEGGPSTDTQYF.

CDR3 region: CAWSEDRVSKNIQYF. The CDR3 bases are TGTGCCTGGAGTGAGGACAGGGTCTCCAAAAACATTCAGTACTTC. This chain connects TRBV30 to TRBJ2-4; 8 nucleotides line up with TRBD1. This CDR3 comprises 15 residues. Germline lookup yields CDR1 GTSNPN and CDR2 SVGIG (reference sequence). After removal of 1 base from V and 2 bases from J, the junction contained 4 bases not matched to a gene.

This chain connects TRBV5-4 to TRBJ2-1; TRBD1 aligns across 9 bases. Germline values: CDR1 SGHNT, CDR2 YYREEE (reference sequence). This CDR3 contains 16 residues. The V gene end was trimmed by 3 bases and the J gene end by 3 bases; junction bases not matched to a gene: 7. The CDR3 coding sequence is TGTGCCAGCAGCTCCCAAAAGACAGGGGGCTACAATGAGCAGTTCTTC. It specifies CASSSQKTGGYNEQFF.

The chain employs TRBV14 and TRBJ1-1, with TRBD1 identical over 8 bases. The junction had 5 bases not matched to a gene; V was cut back by 4 bases and J by 1 base. Germline V lookup: CDR1 SGHDN, CDR2 FVKESK. The CDR3 contains 15 residues. The CDR3 DNA reads TGTGCCAGCAGCCGGCGCACAGGGGGGAACACTGAAGCTTTCTTT. This sequence encodes CASSRRTGGNTEAFF.

The chain couples TRBV7-8 to TRBJ1-1; possible D gene TRBD1, 5 bases. V was pared by 3 bases and J by 3 bases, with 8 bases between. The CDR3 extends over 13 amino acids. CDR1 SGHVS and CDR2 FQNEAQ come from the germline V gene. The CDR3 loop is CASSFSRDTEAFF. Here the CDR3 DNA reads TGTGCCAGCAGCTTCTCCAGGGACACTGAAGCTTTCTTT.

The CDR3: CASSLSPVSYEQYF. In DNA form, the CDR3 reads TGTGCCAGCAGCTTATCCCCAGTGTCCTACGAGCAGTACTTC. V and J are TRBV7-6 and TRBJ2-7; no clear D. Germline CDR1 and CDR2: SGHVS and FNYEAQ. This CDR3 is 14 amino acids long. With 2 bases removed from V and 1 base from J, the gap between germline ends came to 9 bases.

J is TRBJ1-3 and V is TRBV7-9; possible D gene TRBD1, 5 bases. The CDR3 consists of 17 residues. V lost 5 bases and J lost 0, with 17 bases in between. Germline-derived CDR1 and CDR2 are SEHNR and FQNEAQ (reference sequence). The CDR3 DNA sequence: TGTGCCAGCAGCCAACGGGGGAATCGAATCTCTGGAAACACCATATATTTT. This sequence encodes CASSQRGNRISGNTIYF.

The gene calls are TRBV10-2 and TRBJ2-7; TRBD1 might be the D (6 bases). The CDR3 runs 15 residues. V was pared by 7 bases and J by 2 bases, with 18 bases between. Germline V gene lookup returns CDR1 WSHSY and CDR2 SAAADI. CDR3 nucleotides: TGCGCCAGCAAACTCTCAGGGGCCGGAGCCTACGAGCAGTACTTC. It yields the protein CASKLSGAGAYEQYF.

V gene TRBV19 combines with J gene TRBJ2-1, with D possibly being TRBD1 (6 bases). Trimming stripped 5 bases from V and 0 bases from J, with 14 bases between. CDR1 and CDR2 from the germline V gene are LNHDA and SQIVND (reference sequence). The length of the CDR3 is 16 residues. CDR3 in DNA: TGTGCCAGTAGTCCTAGACAGGTGAGCTCCTACAATGAGCAGTTCTTC. This translates into CASSPRQVSSYNEQFF.

The chain has TRBV7-9 and TRBJ2-7, with D possibly being TRBD1 (6 bases). The germline V gene encodes CDR1 SEHNR and CDR2 FQNEAQ (reference sequence). V lost 4 bases to trimming and J lost 1 base, with 14 bases between them. This CDR3 is built from 15 residues. The CDR3 DNA sequence: TGTGCCAGCAGCTCTCGCCGGACAGTTTCCTACGAGCAGTACTTC. Translation: CASSSRRTVSYEQYF.

This sequence joins TRBV7-8 and TRBJ1-2, with D unclear. The CDR3 is 14 residues long. Trimming removed 3 bases at V and 0 bases at J, with 8 bases between. Germline CDR1 SGHVS, CDR2 FQNEAQ. The CDR3 here is CASSFRRANYGYTF. In nucleotides, the CDR3 is TGTGCCAGCAGCTTTCGCCGAGCTAACTATGGCTACACCTTC. The variable domain in full, with the rest retrieved from reference TRBV7-8 and TRBJ1-2, is GAGVSQSPRYKVAKRGQDVALRCDPISGHVSLFWYQQALGQGPEFLTYFQNEAQLDKSGLPSDRFFAERPEGSVSTLKIQRTQQEDSAVYLCASSFRRANYGYTFGSGTRLTVV.

This chain uses TRBV29-1 with TRBJ2-7, with 7 nucleotides matching TRBD1. CDR1 and CDR2 from the germline V gene are SQVTM and ANQGSEA. V shed 4 bases and J 6 bases; nucleotides not matched to a gene: 6. There are 12 residues in the CDR3. The CDR3 nucleotides are TGCAGCGTTGGGATGACAGGGAGCGAGCAGTACTTC. Translation: CSVGMTGSEQYF.

The chain combines TRBV18 with TRBJ2-7; TRBD1 aligns across 10 bases. J was trimmed by 2 bases and V by 5 bases; bases with no gene match: 9. The CDR3 is 16 amino acids. Germline CDR1 is KGHSH and CDR2 is LQKENI. The CDR3 DNA sequence: TGTGCCAGCTCAACAAACACCGGGACAGGGGCCTACGAGCAGTACTTC. Its translation: CASSTNTGTGAYEQYF.

This clone came up a few times. This sample also contains other DNA sequences that code for the same CDR3. The chain joins TRBV7-9 to TRBJ2-5; 8 bases agree with TRBD1. CDR1 and CDR2 (germline): SEHNR, FQNEAQ (reference sequence). There are 13 residues in the CDR3. Trimming took 6 bases from V and 5 from J; bases not matched to a gene: 5. The DNA of the CDR3 is TGTGCCAGCAGTTCCAGGGGGCCGGAGACCCAGTACTTC. Its translation: CASSSRGPETQYF.

The gene calls are TRBV27 and TRBJ2-5; 9 positions match TRBD2. The ends lost 3 bases at V and 4 bases at J; junction bases unmatched: 6. CDR1 and CDR2 from the germline V gene are MNHEY and SMNVEV (reference sequence). CDR3 length equals 15 residues. The chain's CDR3 is CASSLTRGGPETQYF. DNA of the CDR3: TGTGCCAGCAGTTTGACGCGGGGGGGCCCAGAGACCCAGTACTTC.